This T cell receptor (beta chain) was identified in a study of cytomegalovirus exposure and HLA in healthy donors. For the study at large: The 500 to 850 first-cohort repertoires and the 100 to 150 validation repertoires shared the same platform, a later analysis reported. Overall study findings and caveats: Both high specificity and high sensitivity reportedly marked the classifier's diagnosis of cytomegalovirus status.

The germline V gene has CDR1 LGHNT and CDR2 FRNRAP. The V gene end was trimmed by 6 bases and the J gene end by 8 bases; junction bases not matched to a gene: 4. The CDR3 has 14 amino acids. This clone has only one observation. The antigen remains undetermined. TCRdb's copy holds only in-frame clones and misses some; the assay was immunoSEQ multiplex PCR. The table lists around 350,000 clones, 75% to 90% of them singletons. The V and J genes are TRBV12-5 and TRBJ2-1; 13 nucleotides align to TRBD2. Sequencing was performed on PBMCs. The receptor was derived from a woman aged 18-30 years in good health and CMV-seronegative. CDR3 amino acids: CASGNGLAGDEQFF. DNA of the CDR3: TGTGCTAGTGGCAACGGACTAGCGGGAGATGAGCAGTTCTTC.